The T cell receptor beta chain described here comes from a study of blood T cell repertoires in COVID-19. Overall study: Researchers got acute and convalescent COVID-19 samples from the United States, Italy and Spain. T cells, B-cell-depleted T cells, or PBMCs provided the cDNA or gDNA that served as material.

It was during active infection that Seattle patients were enrolled and then longitudinally followed. The V gene's germline CDR1 is MDHEN and CDR2 SYDVKM. Trimming removed 5 bases at V and 7 bases at J, with 18 bases between. The length of the CDR3 is 15 residues. In the original processing: Amplifying reference gene primers gave estimates of nucleated cell counts. Method: immunoSEQ multiplex PCR; TCRdb's copy keeps in-frame clones and lacks some. V and J calls and clone size are as listed in that table; D and trimming were resolved from the DNA. The table lists 60,000 to 80,000 clones, 80% of them singletons.

The sequence was obtained from a man aged 50-60 years with COVID-19, enrolled during active disease. Source material: peripheral blood. The J gene is TRBJ2-1, the V gene TRBV28; possibly TRBD2 for D (6 bases). CDR3 sequence reads: CASSQGLMARNEQFF. The CDR3 DNA reads TGTGCCAGCAGTCAGGGACTTATGGCTCGGAATGAGCAGTTCTTC.